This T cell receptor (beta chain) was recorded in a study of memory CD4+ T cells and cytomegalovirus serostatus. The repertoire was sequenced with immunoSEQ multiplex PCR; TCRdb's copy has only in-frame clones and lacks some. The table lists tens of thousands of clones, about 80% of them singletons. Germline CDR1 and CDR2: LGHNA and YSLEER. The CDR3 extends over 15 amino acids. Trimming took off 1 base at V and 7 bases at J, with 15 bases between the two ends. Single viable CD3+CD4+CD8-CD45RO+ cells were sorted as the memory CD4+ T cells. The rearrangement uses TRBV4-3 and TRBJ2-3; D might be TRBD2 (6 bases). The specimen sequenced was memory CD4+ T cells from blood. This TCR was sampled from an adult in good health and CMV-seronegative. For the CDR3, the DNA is TGCGCCAGCAGCCAAGGAGACAGCGGGCGGAATACGCAGTATTTT. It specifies CASSQGDSGRNTQYF.